This T cell receptor beta chain stems from a study of T cell responses to AZD1222 COVID-19 vaccine. General observations from the study: Nearly half of spike-specific TCRs reportedly target unmutated variant regions. The breadth and depth of Spike-specific TCRs increased once two AZD1222 doses had been given. Of the AZD1222 recipients, only 5 to 7 were seropositive at baseline.

Comment on this clone: Its antigen is undetermined.

TCRdb keeps only in-frame clones here, not all; method: immunoSEQ multiplex PCR. This table has about 150,000 clones, 75% to 95% appearing once. CDR1 and CDR2 (germline): GTSNPN, SVGIG (reference sequence). The V gene lost 4 bases and the J gene lost 7 bases, with 10 bases spanning the gap. CDR3 length: 11 amino acids. The chain recombines TRBV30 with TRBJ1-2, with D possibly matching TRBD1 (5 bases). This receptor was obtained from an adult who received the AZD1222 COVID-19 vaccine. The sequencing used peripheral blood, collected 28 days after the second AZD1222 dose. The CDR3 nucleotides read TGTGCCTGGAATGTGGGGGGTGGCTACACCTTC. The encoded protein is CAWNVGGGYTF.